Following are 9 T cell receptor beta chains from one sample sequenced in a study of monozygotic twins with inflammatory bowel disease. TCRdb reprocessed the 5' RACE reads, keeping one entry per CDR3 protein, no DNA. The sample's table shows 110,000 to 150,000 distinct CDR3 sequences. Sequences were obtained from blood. These receptors were taken from a human donor with ulcerative colitis or Crohn's disease, or a healthy co-twin of an affected twin (not recorded which).

V and J are TRBV5-6 and TRBJ1-1; TCRdb calls TRBD1, which cannot be checked without DNA. This CDR3 comprises 13 residues. CDR1 and CDR2 (germline): SGHDT, YYEEEE. This chain's CDR3 is CASRQGGNTEAFF.

V and J are TRBV15 and TRBJ2-5; TCRdb's D call of TRBD2 is untestable without DNA. The germline V gene has CDR1 LNHNV and CDR2 YYDKDF (reference sequence). This CDR3 is built from 14 residues. The CDR3 sequence: CATSRDGSGQTQYF.

The rearrangement links TRBV29-1 to TRBJ1-3. Germline-derived CDR1 and CDR2 are SQVTM and ANQGSEA. The length of the CDR3 is 13 residues. The CDR3 is CSGQGVSGNTIYF.

This chain connects TRBV29-1 to TRBJ2-1; TCRdb's D call, TRBD2, is unchecked because there is no DNA. Looked up from germline, CDR1 is SQVTM and CDR2 is ANQGSEA. The CDR3 extends over 14 amino acids. The CDR3 sequence: CSVVGLLSYNEQFF.

This chain links TRBV20-1 with TRBJ2-3; without DNA, the TCRdb call of TRBD1 cannot be checked. The V gene's germline CDR1 is DFQATT and CDR2 SNEGSKA (reference sequence). The CDR3 extends over 15 amino acids. The CDR3 here is CSARDRGFGTDTQYF.

CDR3 in amino acids: CASHTGTFNTGELFF. The chain has TRBV19 and TRBJ2-2; with no DNA, the TCRdb D assignment of TRBD2 cannot be verified. The CDR3 is 15 residues long. Per germline, CDR1 LNHDA and CDR2 SQIVND (reference sequence).

The chain employs TRBV20-1 and TRBJ1-5. CDR3 size: 13 residues. Germline V gene lookup returns CDR1 DFQATT and CDR2 SNEGSKA (reference sequence). The CDR3 here is CSARDFGFQPQHF.

The rearrangement links TRBV24-1 to TRBJ1-1; the TCRdb call, TRBD1, lacks DNA for checking. The germline V gene has CDR1 KGHDR and CDR2 SFDVKD. The CDR3 totals 15 residues. CDR3 amino acids: CATSDPTGGNTEAFF.

The chain uses TRBV6-1 and TRBJ2-5; the TCRdb D gene call, TRBD2, has no DNA to confirm it. CDR3 length: 14 amino acids. Germline V gene sequence: CDR1 MNHNS, CDR2 SASEGT. This CDR3 is CASSLRVGRETQYF.